This T cell receptor beta chain is from a study of identical twins. Overall study findings and caveats: Within cord blood, abundant beta clonotypes carried fewer insertions, but memory repertoires showed no such trend. Cross-sectional statistical analysis, not tracking of the same donors, underpinned the conclusions.

This clonotype was seen a few times. The antigen is not known. Germline V gene data show CDR1 as DFQATT and CDR2 as SNEGSKA (reference sequence). V was clipped by 3 bases and J by 7 bases, with 16 bases between them. This CDR3 is built from 13 residues. cDNA carried unique molecular identifiers, and a universal primer site was added by template switching. Each CDR3 protein is one row after TCRdb ran MiXCR on the 5' RACE reads. The sample lists 1.5 million to 2 million distinct CDR3 sequences, roughly a third occurring once. The chain recombines TRBV20-1 with TRBJ2-7, with D unresolved. Sequenced: cord blood. The sequence was collected from a newborn girl in good health. The CDR3 reads CSASPSAYNEQYF. CDR3 DNA sequence: TGCAGTGCTAGTCCAAGCGCCTACAATGAGCAGTACTTC.